The 3 T cell receptor beta chains reported below all come from one sample, sequenced in a study of cytomegalovirus exposure and HLA in healthy donors. It was with 60 Vbeta and 13 Jbeta primers that the PCR ran. Produced via immunoSEQ multiplex PCR; TCRdb's table is partial and in-frame only. The sample holds about 190,000 clones, approximately 79% seen once. Specimen: PBMCs. The receptors were sampled from a woman between 18 and 29 years old in good health and CMV-seronegative.

The chain recombines TRBV5-6 with TRBJ2-3; TRBD2 agrees at 11 bases. CDR1 and CDR2 from the germline V gene are SGHDT and YYEEEE. Unmatched junction bases numbered 3, after V lost 2 bases and J lost 7 bases. The CDR3 length is 14 residues. The CDR3 DNA reads TGTGCCAGCAGCTTTAGCGGGGGGGCGTATACGCAGTATTTT. It translates to CASSFSGGAYTQYF.

The chain links TRBV4-1 to TRBJ2-2; no definite D call. This CDR3 region has 14 residues. V was clipped by 3 bases and J by 8 bases, with 13 bases between them. The germline V gene encodes CDR1 MGHRA and CDR2 YSYEKL. CDR3 amino acids: CASSQTNKQGELFF. The CDR3, as DNA: TGCGCCAGCAGCCAGACCAATAAACAGGGGGAGCTGTTTTTT.

Here the CDR3 reads CASSWGTGDLDEQFF. The CDR3 DNA sequence: TGCGCCAGCAGCTGGGGAACAGGGGACCTTGATGAGCAGTTCTTC. V gene TRBV5-1 combines with J gene TRBJ2-1, with 7 nucleotides matching TRBD1. Germline assignment: CDR1 SGHRS and CDR2 YFSETQ. After removal of 3 bases from V and 8 bases from J, the junction contained 11 bases not matched to a gene. CDR3 length: 15 residues.